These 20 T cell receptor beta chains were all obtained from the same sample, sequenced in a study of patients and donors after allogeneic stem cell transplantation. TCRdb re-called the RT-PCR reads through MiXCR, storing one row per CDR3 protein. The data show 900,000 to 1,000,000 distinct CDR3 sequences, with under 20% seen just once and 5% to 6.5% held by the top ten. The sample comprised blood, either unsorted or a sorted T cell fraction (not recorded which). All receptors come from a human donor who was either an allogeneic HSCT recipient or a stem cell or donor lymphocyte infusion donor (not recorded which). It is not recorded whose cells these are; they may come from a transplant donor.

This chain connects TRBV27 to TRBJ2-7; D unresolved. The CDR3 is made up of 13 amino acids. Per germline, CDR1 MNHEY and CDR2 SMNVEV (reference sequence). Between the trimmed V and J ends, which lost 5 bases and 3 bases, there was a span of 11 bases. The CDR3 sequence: CASSDGRLYEQYF. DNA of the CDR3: TGTGCCAGCAGTGACGGCAGACTCTACGAGCAGTACTTC.

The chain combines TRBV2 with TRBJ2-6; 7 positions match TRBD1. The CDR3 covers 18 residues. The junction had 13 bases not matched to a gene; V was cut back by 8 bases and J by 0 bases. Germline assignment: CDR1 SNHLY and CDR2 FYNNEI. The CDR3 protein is CASGLLGQSVSGANVLTF. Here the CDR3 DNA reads TGTGCCAGCGGGTTGTTGGGACAGTCCGTCTCTGGGGCCAACGTCCTGACTTTC.

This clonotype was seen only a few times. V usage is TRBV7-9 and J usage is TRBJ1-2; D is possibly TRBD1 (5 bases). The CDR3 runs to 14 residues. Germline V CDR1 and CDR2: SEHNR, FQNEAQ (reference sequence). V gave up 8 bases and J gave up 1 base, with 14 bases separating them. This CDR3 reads CASGTAGLNYGYTF. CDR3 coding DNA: TGTGCCAGCGGTACGGCAGGGCTTAACTATGGCTACACCTTC.

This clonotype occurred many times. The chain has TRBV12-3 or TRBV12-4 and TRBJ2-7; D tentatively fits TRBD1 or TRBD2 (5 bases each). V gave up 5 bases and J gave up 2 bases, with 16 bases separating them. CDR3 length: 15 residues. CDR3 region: CASSTFPGTAYEQYF. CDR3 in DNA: TGTGCCAGCAGTACTTTTCCCGGGACGGCCTACGAGCAGTACTTC.

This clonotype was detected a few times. For the CDR3, the DNA is TGCAGTGCTAGAGATTCTGACAGGCTATACTACAATGAGCAGTTCTTC. This codes for CSARDSDRLYYNEQFF. The chain couples TRBV20-1 to TRBJ2-1; perhaps TRBD1 as D (6 bases). Trimming left V 0 bases short and J 3 bases short, with 15 bases between. Germline V gives CDR1 DFQATT, CDR2 SNEGSKA (reference sequence). The CDR3 length is 16 residues.

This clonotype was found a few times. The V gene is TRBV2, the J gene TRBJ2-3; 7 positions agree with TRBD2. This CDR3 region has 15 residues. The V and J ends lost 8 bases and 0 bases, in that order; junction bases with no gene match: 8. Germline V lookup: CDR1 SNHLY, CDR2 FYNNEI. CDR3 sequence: CASGFGGTSTDTQYF. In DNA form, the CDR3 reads TGTGCCAGCGGATTCGGGGGGACTAGCACAGATACGCAGTATTTT.

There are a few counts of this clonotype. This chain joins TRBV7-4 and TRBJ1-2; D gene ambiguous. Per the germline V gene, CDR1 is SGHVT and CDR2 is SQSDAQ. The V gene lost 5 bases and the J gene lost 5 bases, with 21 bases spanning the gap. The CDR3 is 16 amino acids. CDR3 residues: CASSPRLSRLLYGYTF. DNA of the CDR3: TGTGCCAGCAGCCCTCGGCTCAGCAGGCTTTTATATGGCTACACCTTC.

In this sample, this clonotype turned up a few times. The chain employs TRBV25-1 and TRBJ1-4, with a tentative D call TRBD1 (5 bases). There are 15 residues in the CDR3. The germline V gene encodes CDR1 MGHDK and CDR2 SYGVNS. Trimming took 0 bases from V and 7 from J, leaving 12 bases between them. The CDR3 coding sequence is TGTGCCAGCAGTGAATATCGGGGGAATGGTGAAAAACTGTTTTTT. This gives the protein CASSEYRGNGEKLFF.

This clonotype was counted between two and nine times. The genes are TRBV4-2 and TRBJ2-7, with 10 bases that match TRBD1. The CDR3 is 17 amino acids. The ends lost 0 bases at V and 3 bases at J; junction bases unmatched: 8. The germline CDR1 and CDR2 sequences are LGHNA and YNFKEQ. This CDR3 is CASSQDNPGDRGYEQYF. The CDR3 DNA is TGTGCCAGCAGCCAAGATAACCCCGGGGACAGGGGCTACGAGCAGTACTTC.

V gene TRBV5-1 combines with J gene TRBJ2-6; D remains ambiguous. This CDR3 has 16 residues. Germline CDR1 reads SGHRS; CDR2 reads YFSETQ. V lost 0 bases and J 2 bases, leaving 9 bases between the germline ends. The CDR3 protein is CASSLAEATGANVLTF. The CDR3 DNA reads TGCGCCAGCAGCTTGGCCGAAGCAACTGGGGCCAACGTCCTGACTTTC.

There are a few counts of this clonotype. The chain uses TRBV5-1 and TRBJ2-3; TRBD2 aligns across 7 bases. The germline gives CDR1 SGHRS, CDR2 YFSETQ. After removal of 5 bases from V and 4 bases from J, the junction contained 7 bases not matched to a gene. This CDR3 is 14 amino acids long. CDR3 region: CASRETSSADTQYF. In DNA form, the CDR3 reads TGCGCCAGCAGAGAGACTAGCTCAGCAGATACGCAGTATTTT.

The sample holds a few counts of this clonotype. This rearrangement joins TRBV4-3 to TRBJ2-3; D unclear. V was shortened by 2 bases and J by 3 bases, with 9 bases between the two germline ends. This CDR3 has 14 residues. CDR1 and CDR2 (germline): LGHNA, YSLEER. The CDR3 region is CASSQRESTDTQYF. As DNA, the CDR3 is TGCGCCAGCAGCCAAAGAGAATCTACAGATACGCAGTATTTT.

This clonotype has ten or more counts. The CDR3, as DNA: TGTGCCATCAGTGAGTCCGCTAGCGCGAACACCGGGGAGCTGTTTTTT. Its translation: CAISESASANTGELFF. The chain employs TRBV10-3 and TRBJ2-2; tentatively, D is TRBD2 (6 bases). Between the trimmed V and J ends, which lost 0 bases and 0 bases, there was a span of 8 bases. CDR1 ENHRY and CDR2 SYGVKD come from the germline V gene. The CDR3 loop spans 16 amino acids.

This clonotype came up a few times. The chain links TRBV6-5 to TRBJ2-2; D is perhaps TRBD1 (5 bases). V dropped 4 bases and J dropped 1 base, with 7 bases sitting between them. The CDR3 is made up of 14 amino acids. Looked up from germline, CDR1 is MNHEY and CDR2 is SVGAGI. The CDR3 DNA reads TGTGCCAGCAGTTGGCAGGGGAACACCGGGGAGCTGTTTTTT. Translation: CASSWQGNTGELFF.

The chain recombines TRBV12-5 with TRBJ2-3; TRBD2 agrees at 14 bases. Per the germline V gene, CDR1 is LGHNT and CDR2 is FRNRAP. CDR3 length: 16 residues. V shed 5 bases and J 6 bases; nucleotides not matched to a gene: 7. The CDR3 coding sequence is TGTGCTAGTGGTCCCGGACTAGCGGGGGGATGGGATACGCAGTATTTT. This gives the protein CASGPGLAGGWDTQYF.

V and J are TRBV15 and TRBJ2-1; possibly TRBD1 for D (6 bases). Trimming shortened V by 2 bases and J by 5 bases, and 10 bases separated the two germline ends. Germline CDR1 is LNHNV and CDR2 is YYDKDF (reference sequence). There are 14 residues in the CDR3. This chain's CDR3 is CATSRNTGNNEQFF. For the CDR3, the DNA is TGTGCCACCAGCAGAAATACAGGGAACAATGAGCAGTTCTTC.

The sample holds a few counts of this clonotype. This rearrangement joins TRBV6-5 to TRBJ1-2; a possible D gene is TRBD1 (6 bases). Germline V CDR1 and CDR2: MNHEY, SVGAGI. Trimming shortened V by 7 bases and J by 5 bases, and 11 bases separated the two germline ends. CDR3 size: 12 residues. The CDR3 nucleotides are TGTGCCAGCACCGCCCAGGGGTATGGCTACACCTTC. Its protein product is CASTAQGYGYTF.

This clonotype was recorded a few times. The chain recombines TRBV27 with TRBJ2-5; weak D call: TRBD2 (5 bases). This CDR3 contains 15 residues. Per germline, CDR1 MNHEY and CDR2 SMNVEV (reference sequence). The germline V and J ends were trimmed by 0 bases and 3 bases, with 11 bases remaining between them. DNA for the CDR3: TGTGCCAGCAGTTTATCCGGGGAGAGGAAAGAGACCCAGTACTTC. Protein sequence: CASSLSGERKETQYF.

The CDR3 DNA sequence: TGTGCCAGCAGCTTAGATACAGGGAGGGCCAAAAACATTCAGTACTTC. Amino acids: CASSLDTGRAKNIQYF. This sequence joins TRBV11-2 and TRBJ2-4; D assignment may be TRBD1 or TRBD2 (6 bases each). V lost 0 bases and J 1 base, leaving 10 bases between the germline ends. The CDR3 extends over 16 amino acids. CDR1 is SGHAT and CDR2 is FQNNGV in the germline V gene. The entire variable domain, with the rest obtained from reference TRBV11-2 and TRBJ2-4, is as follows: EAGVAQSPRYKIIEKRQSVAFWCNPISGHATLYWYQQILGQGPKLLIQFQNNGVVDDSQLPKDRFSAERLKGVDSTLKIQPAKLEDSAVYLCASSLDTGRAKNIQYFGAGTRLSVL.

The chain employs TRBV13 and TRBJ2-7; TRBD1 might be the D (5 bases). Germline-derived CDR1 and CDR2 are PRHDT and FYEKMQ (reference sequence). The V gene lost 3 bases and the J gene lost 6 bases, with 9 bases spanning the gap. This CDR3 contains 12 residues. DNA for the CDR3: TGTGCCAGCAGCTTTCAGGGATCCGAGCAGTACTTC. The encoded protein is CASSFQGSEQYF. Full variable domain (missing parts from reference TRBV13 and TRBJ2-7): AAGVIQSPRHLIKEKRETATLKCYPIPRHDTVYWYQQGPGQDPQFLISFYEKMQSDKGSIPDRFSAQQFSDYHSELNMSSLELGDSALYFCASSFQGSEQYFGPGTRLTVT.